These 29 T cell receptor beta chains were sequenced from one sample in a study of T cell clones after liver transplantation. The table came from immunoSEQ multiplex PCR; TCRdb's copy has only in-frame clones and leaves some out. The data contain about 71,000 clones, about 80% of them singletons. Sequencing was performed on CD4+ T cells from blood, taken 12 months after liver transplant. The origin of the receptors is a human patient who received a liver transplant. A share of the T cells may be of graft donor origin.

CDR3 sequence: CASSLVGRADYGYTF. DNA for the CDR3: TGCGCCAGCAGCTTGGTAGGGAGGGCCGACTATGGCTACACCTTC. V and J are TRBV5-1 and TRBJ1-2; D uncertain. Germline CDR1 SGHRS, CDR2 YFSETQ. V was pared by 0 bases and J by 3 bases, with 12 bases between. This CDR3 region has 15 residues.

The count of this clone is one. This chain connects TRBV6-1 to TRBJ1-2; 8 bases line up with TRBD1. Germline assignment: CDR1 MNHNS and CDR2 SASEGT. V gave up 6 bases and J gave up 4 bases; unmatched junction bases: 13. The CDR3 runs 16 residues. The DNA for the CDR3 is TGTGCCAGCAGGGAATCTACCGGGACAGGCCCCTATGGCTACACCTTC. Amino acids: CASRESTGTGPYGYTF.

The chain combines TRBV10-1 with TRBJ2-3; D uncertain. Germline V gene lookup returns CDR1 WNHNN and CDR2 SYGVQD (reference sequence). There are 11 residues in the CDR3. Trimming removed 4 bases from V and 3 bases from J, with 2 bases in between. This CDR3 is CASSATDTQYF. The CDR3 DNA follows: TGCGCCAGCAGTGCAACAGATACGCAGTATTTT.

The chain has TRBV28 and TRBJ2-1, with 9 bases lining up with TRBD2. This CDR3 region has 14 residues. V shed 3 bases, J shed 9 bases, and the junction held 6 bases outside the gene matches. Germline V gene sequence: CDR1 MDHEN, CDR2 SYDVKM. Here the CDR3 DNA reads TGTGCCAGCAGTTTTCCTAGCGGGAAGGCTGAGCAGTTCTTC. Its protein product is CASSFPSGKAEQFF.

The chain is built from TRBV5-1 and TRBJ2-2; D gene unclear. CDR1 and CDR2 (germline): SGHRS, YFSETQ. CDR3 size: 13 residues. V was cut by 7 bases and J by 5 bases, with 12 bases left in between. CDR3 DNA: TGCGCCAGCGGGCCAAGTACGACCGGGGAGCTGTTTTTT. Amino acid sequence: CASGPSTTGELFF.

The V and J genes are TRBV6-5 and TRBJ2-2, with D unclear. Trimming removed 4 bases at V and 0 bases at J, with 6 bases between. The CDR3 sequence is 14 residues long. From germline, CDR1 is MNHEY and CDR2 SVGAGI. The CDR3 coding sequence is TGTGCCAGCAGTTCTACCTCGAACACCGGGGAGCTGTTTTTT. It is translated as CASSSTSNTGELFF.

V is TRBV5-1 and J is TRBJ2-1; tentatively, D is TRBD2 (6 bases). V was cut by 3 bases and J by 3 bases, with 13 bases left in between. This CDR3 region has 15 residues. Germline-derived CDR1 and CDR2 are SGHRS and YFSETQ. The chain's CDR3 is CASSSRNSGYNEQFF. The CDR3 DNA is TGCGCCAGCAGCTCGCGGAATAGCGGCTACAATGAGCAGTTCTTC.

The chain carries TRBV6-5 and TRBJ2-7; no clear D. Germline V gene data show CDR1 as MNHEY and CDR2 as SVGAGI. Trimming cost V 4 bases and J 0 bases, with 10 bases left between them. The length of the CDR3 is 14 residues. The CDR3 sequence: CASSFTESSYEQYF. CDR3 DNA sequence: TGTGCCAGCAGTTTTACAGAAAGCTCCTACGAGCAGTACTTC.

The chain employs TRBV14 and TRBJ2-5, with no clear D. Germline V gene sequence: CDR1 SGHDN, CDR2 FVKESK. This CDR3 contains 17 residues. Deletions cut 0 bases from V and 5 bases from J, with 19 bases between. CDR3 residues: CASSQDNRGPVLETQYF. The DNA of the CDR3 is TGTGCCAGCAGCCAAGATAATCGAGGACCCGTTCTGGAGACCCAGTACTTC.

The rearrangement links TRBV14 to TRBJ2-7, with a weak D call TRBD2 (6 bases). The V gene lost 4 bases and the J gene lost 1 base, with 14 bases spanning the gap. CDR3 size: 15 residues. CDR1 is SGHDN, CDR2 FVKESK, per germline. As DNA, the CDR3 is TGTGCCAGCAGCCGGGTTGTGGGGACTTCCTACGAGCAGTACTTC. Translation: CASSRVVGTSYEQYF.

The chain recombines TRBV7-8 with TRBJ2-1, with 7 positions matching TRBD2. The CDR3 is made up of 15 amino acids. Germline V gene sequence: CDR1 SGHVS, CDR2 FQNEAQ. With 7 bases clipped from V and 5 bases from J, the junction kept 11 bases outside the gene matches. CDR3 DNA sequence: TGTGCCAGCACCCCCGGGTGGGAGGGAGACAATGAGCAGTTCTTC. It encodes CASTPGWEGDNEQFF. Full variable domain (outside the CDR3, taken from reference TRBV7-8 and TRBJ2-1): GAGVSQSPRYKVAKRGQDVALRCDPISGHVSLFWYQQALGQGPEFLTYFQNEAQLDKSGLPSDRFFAERPEGSVSTLKIQRTQQEDSAVYLCASTPGWEGDNEQFFGPGTRLTVL.

The gene calls are TRBV4-1 and TRBJ2-5; D possibly corresponds to TRBD1 (5 bases). V was cut by 4 bases and J by 1 base, with 13 bases left in between. Germline V gives CDR1 MGHRA, CDR2 YSYEKL. This CDR3 contains 15 residues. The CDR3 is CASSLRIGVQETQYF. The CDR3 coding sequence is TGCGCCAGCAGCCTCCGAATAGGGGTCCAAGAGACCCAGTACTTC.

This chain uses TRBV5-1 with TRBJ1-1; a weak D match, TRBD1 (6 bases). The CDR3 extends over 13 amino acids. Germline V gene sequence: CDR1 SGHRS, CDR2 YFSETQ. Trimming removed 4 bases at V and 1 base at J, with 8 bases between. The CDR3 sequence is CASSTQGNTEAFF. The DNA of the CDR3 is TGCGCCAGCAGCACACAGGGGAACACTGAAGCTTTCTTT.

This rearrangement joins TRBV28 to TRBJ1-4; D might be TRBD1 (5 bases). V shed 7 bases and J shed 0 bases, with 18 bases lying between them. The CDR3 loop spans 17 amino acids. CDR1 is MDHEN and CDR2 is SYDVKM in the germline V gene. CDR3 sequence reads: CASTLGVWGSTNEKLFF. CDR3 nucleotides: TGTGCCAGCACCCTGGGGGTTTGGGGATCAACTAATGAAAAACTGTTTTTT.

The chain has TRBV6-5 and TRBJ2-2; D not certain. The germline gives CDR1 MNHEY, CDR2 SVGAGI. The V end lost 0 bases, the J end lost 6 bases, and 8 bases lay between the germline ends. The CDR3 totals 14 residues. The DNA of the CDR3 is TGTGCCAGCAGTTACTCCGGAAAGGCCGGGGAGCTGTTTTTT. It specifies CASSYSGKAGELFF.

The chain couples TRBV7-9 to TRBJ2-3, with no clear D. Trimming removed 1 base from V and 6 bases from J, with 8 bases in between. CDR1 SEHNR and CDR2 FQNEAQ come from the germline V gene (reference sequence). The CDR3 covers 13 residues. This chain's CDR3 is CASSLGGPDTQYF. The CDR3, as DNA: TGTGCCAGCAGCTTAGGGGGTCCGGATACGCAGTATTTT.

The chain combines TRBV2 with TRBJ2-5; 12 nucleotides agree with TRBD2. Germline V gives CDR1 SNHLY, CDR2 FYNNEI. Trimming at V came to 7 bases and at J to 2 bases, leaving 2 bases not matched to a gene. The CDR3 is 14 amino acids. Written as DNA, the CDR3 is TGTGCCAGCAACGGACTAGCGGGACAAGAGACCCAGTACTTC. This translates into CASNGLAGQETQYF.

This clone was seen just once. The CDR3 ends on some other residue instead of the conserved phenylalanine or tryptophan, so this is likely a read error. No DNA is shown, since the ends of the CDR3 on it are uncertain; the CDR3 is the one TCRdb lists. CDR3 loop: CASPDRGT. The chain joins TRBV19 to TRBJ2-3; TRBD1 is taken as the D call from the table, unchecked against the DNA. The CDR3 numbers 8 amino acids, ends counted. The germline gives CDR1 LNHDA, CDR2 SQIVND (reference sequence).

The rearrangement links TRBV28 to TRBJ1-3; perhaps TRBD1 as D (5 bases). V was cut by 6 bases and J by 0 bases, with 9 bases left in between. The CDR3 loop spans 14 amino acids. Germline V gives CDR1 MDHEN, CDR2 SYDVKM. CDR3 nucleotides: TGTGCCAGCAGCGGGGACTACTCTGGAAACACCATATATTTT. This translates into CASSGDYSGNTIYF.

This clone was detected a few times. CDR3 DNA sequence: TGTGCCATCAGTGCTAGCGGGAGCTCCTACAATGAGCAGTTCTTC. Translated: CAISASGSSYNEQFF. This chain connects TRBV10-3 to TRBJ2-1; 10 bases match TRBD2. The junction had 0 bases not matched to a gene; V was cut back by 4 bases and J by 0 bases. Germline CDR1 is ENHRY and CDR2 is SYGVKD. The CDR3 covers 15 residues.

The V and J genes are TRBV28 and TRBJ1-5; the D is unclear. Germline values: CDR1 MDHEN, CDR2 SYDVKM. The length of the CDR3 is 16 residues. V was cut by 1 base and J by 4 bases, with 14 bases left in between. The CDR3 sequence: CASSLFGVTANQPQHF. CDR3 in DNA: TGTGCCAGCAGTTTATTCGGGGTGACCGCGAATCAGCCCCAGCATTTT.

The genes are TRBV5-1 and TRBJ2-5, with no clear D. The DNA matches TRBJ2-7 better at its end, which makes the J call doubtful. The germline CDR1 and CDR2 sequences are SGHRS and YFSETQ. The length of the CDR3 is 15 residues. The CDR3 region is CASSLRAFDSYEQYF. CDR3 DNA: TGCGCCAGCAGCTTGAGAGCATTTGACTCCTACGAGCAGTACTTC.

This clone was seen once. This chain joins TRBV5-6 and TRBJ2-2, with TRBD1 matching over 8 bases. The CDR3 sequence is 17 residues long. V shed 6 bases, J shed 0 bases, and the junction held 10 bases outside the gene matches. Germline lookup yields CDR1 SGHDT and CDR2 YYEEEE. The CDR3 DNA is TGTGCCAGCAATCTCCAGGGGGCGCCTTCGAACACCGGGGAGCTGTTTTTT. Translating it yields CASNLQGAPSNTGELFF.

DNA for the CDR3: TGCGCCAGCAGCCCAAATCGGGACAGCTTCTACGAGCAGTACTTC. It translates to CASSPNRDSFYEQYF. The chain carries TRBV4-1 and TRBJ2-7; 7 nucleotides align to TRBD1. The germline V gene has CDR1 MGHRA and CDR2 YSYEKL. Trimming took 4 bases from V and 3 from J; bases not matched to a gene: 9. This CDR3 has 15 residues.

This clone turned up a few times. The chain links TRBV7-9 to TRBJ2-2; the D is unclear. Germline lookup yields CDR1 SEHNR and CDR2 FQNEAQ (reference sequence). This CDR3 region has 13 residues. V lost 6 bases, J lost 4 bases, and 9 bases lay in between. The CDR3 here is CASSPAGTGELFF. The CDR3 region has the DNA TGTGCCAGCAGTCCCGCCGGCACCGGGGAGCTGTTTTTT.

The chain combines TRBV6-5 with TRBJ2-1, with 11 bases lining up with TRBD2. V was pared by 6 bases and J by 6 bases, with 7 bases of the junction left unmatched. CDR3 length: 15 amino acids. The germline gives CDR1 MNHEY, CDR2 SVGAGI. The CDR3 sequence is CASSMGLAVLNEQFF. In nucleotides, the CDR3 is TGTGCCAGCAGCATGGGACTAGCGGTACTCAATGAGCAGTTCTTC.

V and J are TRBV28 and TRBJ2-1, with 10 positions matching TRBD2. The CDR3 is 15 amino acids. The ends lost 2 bases at V and 6 bases at J; junction bases unmatched: 4. Germline-derived CDR1 and CDR2 are MDHEN and SYDVKM. This CDR3 reads CASSLPSGSRNEQFF. The DNA for the CDR3 is TGTGCCAGCAGTTTACCTAGCGGGAGTCGCAATGAGCAGTTCTTC.

The rearrangement links TRBV7-2 to TRBJ2-1, with 14 positions matching TRBD2. Germline V CDR1 and CDR2: SGHTA, FQGNSA. The J segment lost 0 bases and the V segment lost 5 bases, leaving 9 bases of the junction unmatched. CDR3 size: 19 residues. CDR3 region: CASSLYGLAGGSSYNEQFF. The CDR3 coding sequence is TGTGCCAGCAGCCTTTACGGACTAGCGGGAGGATCCTCCTACAATGAGCAGTTCTTC.

This chain connects TRBV7-5 to TRBJ1-1. TRBV7-5 is flagged as a pseudogene. This CDR3 contains 15 residues. CDR3 nucleotides: TGTGCCAGAAGCTCGCTGGGACGGGGGAACACTGAAGCTTTCTTT. Translated, it gives CARSSLGRGNTEAFF.